Following are 10 T cell receptor beta chains from one sample sequenced in a study of blood T cell repertoires in COVID-19. Data came from immunoSEQ multiplex PCR; TCRdb stores just in-frame clones and leaves some out. The sample lists some 520,000 clones, approximately 89% occurring once. Input material: peripheral blood. The receptors stem from a man between 18 and 29 years old with COVID-19, enrolled during active disease.

J is TRBJ2-7 and V is TRBV10-2, with a tentative D call TRBD1 (6 bases). The CDR3 covers 14 residues. Per germline, CDR1 WSHSY and CDR2 SAAADI. V lost 6 bases to trimming and J lost 3 bases, with 15 bases between them. The CDR3 bases are TGCGCCAGCAGAAAGGGACAACGGTACTACGAGCAGTACTTC. Encoded protein: CASRKGQRYYEQYF.

J is TRBJ2-5 and V is TRBV4-1, with a tentative D call TRBD2 (5 bases). Trimming left V 1 base short and J 5 bases short, with 8 bases between. CDR1 is MGHRA and CDR2 is YSYEKL in the germline V gene. The CDR3 has 13 residues. CDR3 nucleotide sequence: TGCGCCAGCAGCCAAGTGAGGAGGGAGACCCAGTACTTC. This encodes CASSQVRRETQYF.

This sequence joins TRBV6-5 and TRBJ2-7, with 7 bases identical to TRBD1. Trimming at V came to 6 bases and at J to 7 bases, leaving 15 bases not matched to a gene. This CDR3 comprises 15 residues. Germline V gene lookup returns CDR1 MNHEY and CDR2 SVGAGI. CDR3 sequence (DNA): TGTGCCAGCAGGGGGGCTAGGGGGCGCTTAGGAGAGCAGTACTTC. This gives the protein CASRGARGRLGEQYF.

The CDR3 DNA sequence: TGTGCCAGTAGCCCTCGTCGGGGAGGGGGAGAGACCCAGTACTTC. Translation: CASSPRRGGGETQYF. This chain joins TRBV7-9 and TRBJ2-5; D is possibly TRBD2 (7 bases). CDR3 length equals 15 residues. V was shortened by 9 bases and J by 4 bases, with 21 bases between the two germline ends. CDR1 is SEHNR, CDR2 FQNEAQ, per germline (reference sequence).

The gene calls are TRBV11-2 and TRBJ2-1; 7 bases map to TRBD2. The CDR3 is made up of 16 amino acids. Germline V lookup: CDR1 SGHAT, CDR2 FQNNGV. V trimming: 2 bases; J trimming: 0 bases; junction bases outside the gene matches: 4. CDR3 region: CASSLRAGSSYNEQFF. The CDR3 nucleotides read TGTGCCAGCAGCTTACGAGCGGGAAGCTCCTACAATGAGCAGTTCTTC.

This clone was recorded once. The V call is TRBV5-1, the J call TRBJ1-1, with D perhaps matching TRBD1 (6 bases). Per germline, CDR1 SGHRS and CDR2 YFSETQ. CDR3 length equals 14 residues. Trimming cost V 3 bases and J 6 bases, with 15 bases left between them. The CDR3 DNA follows: TGCGCCAGCAGCTCCCCAACCAGGGGATCTGAAGCTTTCTTT. As protein: CASSSPTRGSEAFF.

The chain uses TRBV2 and TRBJ2-7; D is undetermined. This CDR3 spans 11 amino acids. The germline gives CDR1 SNHLY, CDR2 FYNNEI. Trimming removed 6 bases at V and 3 bases at J, with 6 bases between. CDR3 loop: CASSLVYEQYF. The DNA of the CDR3 is TGTGCCAGCAGCTTAGTCTACGAGCAGTACTTC. Drawing the rest from reference TRBV2 and TRBJ2-7, the complete variable domain is EPEVTQTPSHQVTQMGQEVILRCVPISNHLYFYWYRQILGQKVEFLVSFYNNEISEKSEIFDDQFSVERPDGSNFTLKIRSTKLEDSAMYFCASSLVYEQYFGPGTRLTVT.

Worth noting for this clone: This sample includes further DNA sequences coding for the same CDR3. J is TRBJ2-5 and V is TRBV19, with a weak D call TRBD2 (5 bases). V dropped 5 bases and J dropped 4 bases, with 11 bases sitting between them. CDR1 is LNHDA, CDR2 SQIVND, per germline (reference sequence). CDR3 length: 13 amino acids. CDR3 nucleotides: TGTGCCAGTAGTCCCCTTGAGGGAGAGACCCAGTACTTC. Translated, it gives CASSPLEGETQYF.

This clone was picked up a small number of times. V is TRBV6-2 or TRBV6-3 and J is TRBJ2-1; 8 bases fit TRBD2. V lost 4 bases and J lost 12; bases outside the gene matches: 5. This CDR3 has 12 residues. The germline V gene encodes CDR1 MNHEY and CDR2 SVGEGT. This CDR3 is CASSSTSGRQFF. The CDR3 nucleotides are TGTGCCAGCAGTTCCACAAGCGGGAGGCAGTTCTTC.

The genes are TRBV3-1 (or the pseudogene TRBV3-2) and TRBJ2-7; D call uncertain. V was trimmed by 1 base and J by 0 bases, leaving 13 bases between them. This CDR3 is built from 16 residues. Germline values: CDR1 LGHDT, CDR2 YNNKEL (reference sequence). CDR3 coding DNA: TGTGCCAGCAGCCAAGTTGGCGGCAGTTACTCCTACGAGCAGTACTTC. Encoded protein: CASSQVGGSYSYEQYF.